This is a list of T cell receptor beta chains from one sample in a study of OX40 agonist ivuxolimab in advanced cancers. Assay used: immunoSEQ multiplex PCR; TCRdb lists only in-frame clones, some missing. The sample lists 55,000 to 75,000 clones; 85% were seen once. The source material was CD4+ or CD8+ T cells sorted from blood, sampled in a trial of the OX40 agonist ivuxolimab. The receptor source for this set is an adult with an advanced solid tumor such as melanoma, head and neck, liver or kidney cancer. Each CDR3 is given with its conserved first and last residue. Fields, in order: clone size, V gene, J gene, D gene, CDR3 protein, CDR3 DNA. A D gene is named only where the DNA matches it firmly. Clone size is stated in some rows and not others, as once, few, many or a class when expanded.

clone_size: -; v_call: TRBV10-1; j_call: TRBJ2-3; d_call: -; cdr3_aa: CASSRDSRPDTQYF; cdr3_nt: TGCGCCAGCAGCCGGGACTCAAGGCCTGATACGCAGTATTTT
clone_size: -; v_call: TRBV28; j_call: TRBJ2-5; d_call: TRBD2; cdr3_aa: CASSLFGEGGETQYF; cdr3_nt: TGTGCCAGCAGTTTATTCGGGGAGGGTGGGGAGACCCAGTACTTC
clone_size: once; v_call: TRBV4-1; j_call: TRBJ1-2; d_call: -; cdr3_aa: CASSHGGQPPYGYTF; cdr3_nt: TGCGCCAGCAGCCATGGAGGACAGCCTCCCTATGGCTACACCTTC
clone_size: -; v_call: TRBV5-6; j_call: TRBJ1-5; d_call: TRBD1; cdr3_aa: CASSFARTGGNQPQHF; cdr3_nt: TGTGCCAGCAGCTTTGCCCGGACAGGGGGCAATCAGCCCCAGCATTTT
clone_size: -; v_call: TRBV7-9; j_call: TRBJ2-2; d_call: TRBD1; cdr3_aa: CASSSGGNTGELFF; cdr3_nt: TGTGCCAGCAGCTCAGGGGGAAACACCGGGGAGCTGTTTTTT
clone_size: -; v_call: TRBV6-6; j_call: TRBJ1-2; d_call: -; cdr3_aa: CASSYSGGSHYGYTF; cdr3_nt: TGTGCCAGCAGTTACTCGGGGGGGAGCCACTATGGCTACACCTTC
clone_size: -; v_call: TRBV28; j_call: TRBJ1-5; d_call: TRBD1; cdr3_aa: CASTRQGPVHQPQHF; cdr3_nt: TGTGCCAGCACCAGACAGGGGCCAGTTCATCAGCCCCAGCATTTT
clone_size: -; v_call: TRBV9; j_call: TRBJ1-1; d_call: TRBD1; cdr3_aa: CASSVAGGAGTEAFF; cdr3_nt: TGTGCCAGCAGCGTAGCAGGGGGCGCGGGGACTGAAGCTTTCTTT
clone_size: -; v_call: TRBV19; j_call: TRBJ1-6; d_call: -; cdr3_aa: CASKTAQGHNSPLHF; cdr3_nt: TGTGCCAGTAAAACTGCCCAGGGCCATAATTCACCCCTCCACTTT
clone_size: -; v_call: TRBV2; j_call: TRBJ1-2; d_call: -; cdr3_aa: CASSEEASYYGYTF; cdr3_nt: TGTGCCAGCAGTGAAGAGGCCAGCTACTATGGCTACACCTTC
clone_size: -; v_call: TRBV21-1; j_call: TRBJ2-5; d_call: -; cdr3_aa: CARGGSTRETQYF; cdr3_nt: TGTGCCCGGGGGGGGTCAACTAGGGAGACCCAGTACTTC
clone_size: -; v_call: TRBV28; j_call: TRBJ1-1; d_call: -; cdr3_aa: CASSFRNLNTEAFF; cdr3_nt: TGTGCCAGCAGTTTTCGTAATCTGAACACTGAAGCTTTCTTT
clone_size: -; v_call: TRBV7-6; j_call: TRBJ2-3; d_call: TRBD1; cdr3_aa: CASSLSVGTAITDTQYF; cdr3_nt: TGTGCCAGCAGCTTATCTGTCGGGACAGCGATCACAGATACGCAGTATTTT
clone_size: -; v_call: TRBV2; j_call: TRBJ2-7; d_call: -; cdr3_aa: CASRPGTGTYEQYF; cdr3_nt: TGTGCCAGCAGACCCGGGACGGGCACCTACGAGCAGTACTTC
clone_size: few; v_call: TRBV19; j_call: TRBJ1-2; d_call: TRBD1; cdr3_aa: CASSSTSGGLTYGYTF; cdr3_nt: TGTGCCAGTAGTTCCACCTCAGGGGGTCTGACCTATGGCTACACCTTC
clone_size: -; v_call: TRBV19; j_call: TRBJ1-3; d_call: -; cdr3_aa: CASSTGIPGNTIYF; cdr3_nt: TGTGCCAGTAGCACAGGGATTCCTGGAAACACCATATATTTT
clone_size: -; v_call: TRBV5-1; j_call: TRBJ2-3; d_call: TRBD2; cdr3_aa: CASSLAGAAGGPDTQYF; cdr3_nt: TGCGCCAGCAGCTTGGCGGGGGCAGCGGGAGGGCCGGATACGCAGTATTTT
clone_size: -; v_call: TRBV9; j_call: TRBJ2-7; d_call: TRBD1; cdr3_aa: CASSVGGQGSREQYF; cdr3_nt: TGTGCCAGCAGCGTAGGTGGACAGGGGTCGAGGGAGCAGTACTTC
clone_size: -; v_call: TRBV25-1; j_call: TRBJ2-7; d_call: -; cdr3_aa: CASSVDSVAYEQYF; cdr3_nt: TGTGCCAGCAGTGTGGATTCGGTAGCCTACGAGCAGTACTTC
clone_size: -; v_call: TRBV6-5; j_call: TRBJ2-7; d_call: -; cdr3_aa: CASSALGAVHEQYF; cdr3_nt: TGTGCCAGCAGTGCTCTCGGGGCGGTCCACGAGCAGTACTTC
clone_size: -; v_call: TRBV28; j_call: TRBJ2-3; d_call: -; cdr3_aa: CASSDPRTWGDTQYF; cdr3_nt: TGTGCCAGCAGCGACCCCCGCACGTGGGGGGATACGCAGTATTTT
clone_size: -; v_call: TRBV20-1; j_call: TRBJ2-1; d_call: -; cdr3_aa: CSAPGSTEQFF; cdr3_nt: TGCAGTGCCCCCGGGTCCACAGAGCAGTTCTTC
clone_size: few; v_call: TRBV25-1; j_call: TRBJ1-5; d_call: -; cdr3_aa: CASSAVDTQHF; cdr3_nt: TGTGCCAGCAGTGCGGTGGACACCCAGCATTTT
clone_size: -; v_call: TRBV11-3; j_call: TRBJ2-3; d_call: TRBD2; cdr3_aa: CASSLGGLAITDTQYF; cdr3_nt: TGTGCCAGCAGCCTGGGGGGACTAGCGATCACAGATACGCAGTATTTT
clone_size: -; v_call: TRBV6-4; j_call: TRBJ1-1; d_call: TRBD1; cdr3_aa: CASSVETGGLTEAFF; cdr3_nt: TGTGCCAGCAGTGTCGAGACAGGGGGCCTCACTGAAGCTTTCTTT
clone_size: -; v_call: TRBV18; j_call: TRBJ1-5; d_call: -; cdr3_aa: CASSPGNIQPQHF; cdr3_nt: TGTGCCAGCTCACCAGGGAACATTCAGCCCCAGCATTTT
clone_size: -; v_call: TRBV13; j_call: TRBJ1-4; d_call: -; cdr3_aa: CASSPPGASSGYEKLFF; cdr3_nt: TGTGCCAGCAGCCCCCCGGGCGCCAGTTCGGGCTATGAAAAACTGTTTTTT
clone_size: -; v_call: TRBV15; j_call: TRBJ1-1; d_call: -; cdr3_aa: CATSRDYGYTEAFF; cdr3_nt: TGTGCCACCAGCAGAGATTATGGCTACACTGAAGCTTTCTTT
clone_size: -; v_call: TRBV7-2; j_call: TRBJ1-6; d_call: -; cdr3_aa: CASSLGPGELRPLHF; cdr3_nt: TGTGCCAGCAGCTTAGGTCCGGGGGAGTTGCGACCCCTCCACTTT
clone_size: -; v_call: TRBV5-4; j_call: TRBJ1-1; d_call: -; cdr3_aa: CASRNKGDGTEAFF; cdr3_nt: TGTGCCAGCCGAAACAAGGGCGATGGGACTGAAGCTTTCTTT
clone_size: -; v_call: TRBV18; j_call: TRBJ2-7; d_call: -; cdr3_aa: CASSKRTDTYEQYF; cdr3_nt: TGTGCCAGCTCAAAACGGACGGACACCTACGAGCAGTACTTC
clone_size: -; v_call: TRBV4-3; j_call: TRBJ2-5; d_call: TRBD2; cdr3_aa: CASSWGLAGGGGVRETQYF; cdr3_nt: TGCGCCAGCAGCTGGGGACTAGCGGGAGGGGGAGGTGTTAGAGAGACCCAGTACTTC
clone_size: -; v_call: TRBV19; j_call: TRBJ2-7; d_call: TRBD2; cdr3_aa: CASSSGTTSLREQYF; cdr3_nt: TGTGCCAGTAGTTCCGGGACTACATCCTTACGCGAGCAGTACTTC
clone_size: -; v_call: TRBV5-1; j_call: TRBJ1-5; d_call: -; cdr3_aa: CASSLSGSNNQPQHF; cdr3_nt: TGCGCCAGCAGCTTATCAGGGAGCAACAATCAGCCCCAGCATTTT
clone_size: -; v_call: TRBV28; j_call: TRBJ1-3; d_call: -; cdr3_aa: CASSRFRGVGNTIYF; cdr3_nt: TGTGCCAGCAGTCGATTCAGGGGCGTTGGAAACACCATATATTTT
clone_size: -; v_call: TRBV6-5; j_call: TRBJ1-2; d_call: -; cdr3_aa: CASSGPPQRSGGYTF; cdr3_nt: TGTGCCAGCAGTGGGCCCCCTCAGAGGTCGGGCGGCTACACCTTC
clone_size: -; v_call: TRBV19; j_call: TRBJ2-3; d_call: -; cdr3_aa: CASSQTMTDTDTQYF; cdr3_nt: TGTGCCAGTAGCCAAACAATGACAGATACAGATACGCAGTATTTT
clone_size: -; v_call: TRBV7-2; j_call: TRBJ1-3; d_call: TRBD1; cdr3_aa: CASSRDSSGNTIYF; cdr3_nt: TGTGCCAGCAGCCGGGACAGCTCTGGAAACACCATATATTTT
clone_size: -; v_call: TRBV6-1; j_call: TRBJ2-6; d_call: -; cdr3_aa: CASSEVGTFSGANVLTF; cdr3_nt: TGTGCCAGCAGTGAAGTAGGGACTTTCTCTGGGGCCAACGTCCTGACTTTC
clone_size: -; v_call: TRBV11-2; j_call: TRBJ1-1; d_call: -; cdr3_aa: CASSLPQVGVYTEAFF; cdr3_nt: TGTGCCAGCAGCTTACCGCAGGTGGGGGTATACACTGAAGCTTTCTTT
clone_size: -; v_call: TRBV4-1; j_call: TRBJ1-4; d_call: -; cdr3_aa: CASSQDRGLSNEKLFF; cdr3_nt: TGCGCCAGCAGCCAAGATCGAGGGCTTTCTAATGAAAAACTGTTTTTT
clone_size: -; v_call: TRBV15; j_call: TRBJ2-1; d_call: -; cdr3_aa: CATSSRGFYNEQFF; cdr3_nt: TGTGCCACCAGCAGCAGGGGCTTCTACAATGAGCAGTTCTTC
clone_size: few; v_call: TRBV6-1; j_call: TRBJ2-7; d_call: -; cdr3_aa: CASSELGPIYEQYF; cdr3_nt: TGTGCCAGCAGTGAATTGGGACCAATCTACGAGCAGTACTTC
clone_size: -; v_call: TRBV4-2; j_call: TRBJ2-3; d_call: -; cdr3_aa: CASSPRDQSTDTQYF; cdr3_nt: TGTGCCAGCAGCCCCAGGGACCAGAGCACAGATACGCAGTATTTT
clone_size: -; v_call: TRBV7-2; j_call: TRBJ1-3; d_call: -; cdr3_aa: CASSPDGNTIYF; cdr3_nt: TGTGCCAGCAGCCCGGATGGAAACACCATATATTTT
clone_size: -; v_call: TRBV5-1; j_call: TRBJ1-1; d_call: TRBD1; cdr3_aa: CASSLYRGGTEAFF; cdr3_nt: TGCGCCAGCAGCTTATACAGGGGCGGCACTGAAGCTTTCTTT
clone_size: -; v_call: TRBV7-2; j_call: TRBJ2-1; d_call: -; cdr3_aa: CASSLVNEQFF; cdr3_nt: TGTGCCAGCAGCTTGGTCAATGAGCAGTTCTTC
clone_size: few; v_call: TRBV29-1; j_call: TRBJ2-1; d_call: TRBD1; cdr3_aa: CSVEFGQGGSEQFF; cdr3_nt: TGCAGCGTTGAGTTCGGACAGGGAGGTAGTGAGCAGTTCTTC
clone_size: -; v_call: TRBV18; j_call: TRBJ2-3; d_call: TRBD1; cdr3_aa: CASSPRTGSTDTQYF; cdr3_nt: TGTGCCAGCTCACCCAGGACAGGGTCAACAGATACGCAGTATTTT
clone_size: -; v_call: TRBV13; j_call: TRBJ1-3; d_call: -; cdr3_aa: CASSPGQFPSGNTIYF; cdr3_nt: TGTGCCAGCAGCCCAGGACAGTTCCCCTCTGGAAACACCATATATTTT
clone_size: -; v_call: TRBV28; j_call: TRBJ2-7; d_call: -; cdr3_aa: CASSPLAREQYF; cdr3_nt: TGTGCCAGCAGTCCCCTAGCGCGTGAGCAGTACTTC